The entry below describes one T cell receptor beta chain. The clone's antigen remains unknown. Per-nucleotide qualities are absent, and no much larger clonotype sits a single base away. CD8 naive samples were obtained by positive selection for CCR7 among CD45RO-negative cells, yielding a CD45RA+CCR7+ population from which TemRA cells were excluded. Donors were healthy HIV-negative adults with no recently reported acute infections or vaccinations. Every donor was a Caucasian adult living in Nashville, Tennessee, USA. Blood was collected by leukapheresis, and PBMCs were isolated by Ficoll-Histopaque density gradient centrifugation and then cryopreserved in liquid nitrogen vapor phase. Analytical flow cytometry was used to check the purity and quantity of each magnetically sorted T cell population. From each sorted fraction, genomic DNA was isolated and quantified by UV absorbance on a Nanodrop 2000c.

This sample stems from a study of shared clonotypes between healthy human individuals (TCRdb year 2020). At the level of the whole study: The cohort comprised two women and a few men aged 18 to 49 years. For each donor, CD4 naive and CD4 memory were each given three plates, CD8 naive was given two plates, and CD8 memory was given one plate. Each donor's leukapheresis produced roughly between about 0.8 and 8.9 billion PBMCs. Different laboratories and diverse techniques were used to prepare libraries and sequence TCR repertoires, to increase sequencing depth and limit assay-specific biases. The study deeply sequenced blood TCR repertoires of five healthy adults to estimate repertoire size and the extent of clonotype sharing between individuals.

The research as a whole found: Because the study included only a small number of donors, the genetic and exposure-history diversity represented was limited. Across four donors, about 5% of naive CD4, roughly 3.4% of naive CD8, 2.3% of memory CD4, and around 0.4% of memory CD8 clonotypes were shared. Sampling was restricted to blood, and TCR repertoires in tissues likely differ from the TCR repertoires found in blood. Rarefaction of sorted-subset datasets indicated incomplete sequencing despite the large sequencing depth. Pairwise subsampling led to the expectation that sequencing depth would affect the degree of clonotype sharing among donors. Clonotypes shared by all four sorted-subset donors showed higher generation probabilities than non-shared clonotypes. Larger estimated clonotype richness was generally found for naive subsets than for memory subsets.

Using the deep immunoSEQ assay, multiplex PCR amplified TCR CDR3 regions from genomic DNA. Genomic DNA extracted from each cell subset was distributed evenly over all wells of several immunoSEQ 96-well plates, and each plate served as one replicate. For sorted subsets, roughly 190 ng of genomic DNA, equivalent to roughly 33,000 T cell genomes, went into each replicate PCR. The purified libraries were quantified using a Qubit 3.0 fluorometer, sized with a Bioanalyzer 2100, and then quantified again using the KAPA Library Quantification kit. Each immunoSEQ 96-well plate was sequenced on its own single-read 150-cycle Illumina NextSeq 550 flow cell. From the authors' description of their analysis: The immunoSEQ output contained only junctional sequences without quality scores, so filtering could not match that applied to full-length reads. To assign V/J genes and CDR3, sequences were annotated using PyIR, a Python wrapper for IgBLAST v1.9, with IMGT germline references. Reads were removed for weak V/J assignments (E-value above 1e-6), missing CDR3, stop codons, out-of-frame junctions, or ambiguous translated residues. V3J clonotypes were defined as sequences sharing the same inferred V gene, J gene, and CDR3 amino acid sequence. The percentage overlap between two repertoires was calculated by dividing the number of shared unique clonotypes by the size of the smaller repertoire. RTK rarefaction, the Chao1 estimator, and Recon v2.1 estimates of unobserved clonotypes were used to assess repertoire richness. Generation probabilities for all TCRbeta clonotypes obtained by the gDNA method from a few donors were computed using OLGA. TCRdb limited this immuneACCESS table to in-frame rearrangements with V and J called. A share of clones is missing; checked studies link under half to unresolved V genes, and the rest is unexplained. The V and J calls and the clone size are those of that table, but D and trimming were determined from the DNA. The sample contains around 610,000 clones, about 95% of them found a single time. Jointly, the top ten make up roughly 0.1% of the sample.

CDR1 and CDR2 (LNHNV, YYDKDF) derive from the germline V gene (reference sequence). Here V drops 1 base and J drops 2 bases, and the junction holds 10 bases not matched to any gene. Counted from cysteine to phenylalanine, this CDR3 has 18 amino acids. Only the CDR3 part of the read is kept: 54 bases, read in frame from the first base. This receptor was taken from a woman aged 25-40 years in good health. Sequenced input: naive CD8+ T cells sorted from blood. The cell subset or site label on this specimen signifies: CD45RA+CCR7+. The chain was built from TRBV15 and TRBJ2-1, and TRBD2 aligns with 8 junction nucleotides. CDR3 region: CATSRGRTGGAPYNEQFF. At the DNA level, the sequence is TGTGCCACCAGCAGAGGCCGTACGGGGGGGGCGCCCTACAATGAGCAGTTCTTC.